What follows are 8 T cell receptor beta chains derived from one specimen sequenced in a study of regulatory T cells in long-lasting Graves disease. Construction of the TCR beta libraries employed iRepertoire HTBI primers in conjunction with Arm-PCR of CDR3 regions. Using its own MiXCR run on the multiplex PCR reads, TCRdb lists one record per CDR3 protein. The profile shows approximately 400,000 distinct CDR3 sequences, roughly 25% of them singletons. Specified time point: persistent/refractory GD, antithyroid drugs over 5 years with positive TRAb. There was RNA extracted from PBMCs, and the TCR library was made from it. The material sequenced was peripheral blood mononuclear cells (PBMCs), taken when the disease was refractory, from a patient treated with antithyroid drugs. The receptors come from a woman aged 40 to 55 with Graves disease.

This clonotype has at least ten counts. The chain carries TRBV28 and TRBJ2-7; TRBD2 matches 11 bases. Germline CDR1 reads MDHEN; CDR2 reads SYDVKM. The CDR3 spans 14 residues. Trimming removed 3 bases from V and 8 bases from J; junction bases left unmatched: 6. The CDR3 DNA reads TGTGCCAGCAGTTTGGGTCTAGCGGGAGGAAAGCAGTACTTC. Protein sequence: CASSLGLAGGKQYF.

The sample holds many counts of this clonotype. V is TRBV11-2 and J is TRBJ2-7; the D is unclear. This CDR3 is built from 13 residues. CDR1 and CDR2 (germline): SGHAT, FQNNGV. The ends were cut back, 5 bases at V and 4 bases at J, with 12 bases in the middle. The CDR3 DNA sequence: TGTGCCAGCAGCCTCAATGTTGGGTACGAGCAGTACTTC. Encoded protein: CASSLNVGYEQYF.

The sample holds many counts of this clonotype. The chain carries TRBV7-8 and TRBJ1-5, with D hard to call. V lost 1 base to trimming and J lost 0 bases, with 10 bases between them. Per germline, CDR1 SGHVS and CDR2 FQNEAQ. This CDR3 has 16 amino acids. CDR3 sequence (DNA): TGTGCCAGCAGCTTAGGAGGACGGAATAGCAATCAGCCCCAGCATTTT. As protein: CASSLGGRNSNQPQHF.

This clonotype has ten or more counts. V usage is TRBV12-3 or TRBV12-4 and J usage is TRBJ2-5, with D hard to call. The ends were cut back, 6 bases at V and 3 bases at J, with 11 bases in the middle. The CDR3 has 13 residues. The DNA for the CDR3 is TGTGCCAGCAGCCCCGGCAGTGAAGAGACCCAGTACTTC. It encodes CASSPGSEETQYF.

Many counts were recorded for this clonotype. The V and J genes are TRBV11-2 and TRBJ2-7; D is ambiguous. With 3 bases removed from V and 2 bases from J, the gap between germline ends came to 8 bases. This CDR3 contains 13 residues. CDR1 is SGHAT, CDR2 FQNNGV, per germline. The CDR3 coding sequence is TGTGCCAGCAGCTTTTCAGCGACCTACGAGCAGTACTTC. Amino acid sequence: CASSFSATYEQYF.

A few counts support this clonotype. CDR3: CASSSQGSLPYEQYF. The CDR3 coding sequence is TGCGCCAGCAGCTCCCAGGGGTCCCTACCCTACGAGCAGTACTTC. This chain joins TRBV5-1 and TRBJ2-7; perhaps TRBD1 as D (6 bases). Germline-derived CDR1 and CDR2 are SGHRS and YFSETQ. The CDR3 length is 15 residues. Trimming removed 3 bases from V and 2 bases from J, with 15 bases in between.

This clonotype appeared a few times. J is TRBJ1-3 and V is TRBV7-2, with 7 bases that match TRBD1. V was pared by 0 bases and J by 5 bases, with 4 bases of the junction left unmatched. Germline-derived CDR1 and CDR2 are SGHTA and FQGNSA. The CDR3 totals 15 residues. DNA of the CDR3: TGTGCCAGCAGCTTAGCGGGACAGAGCCGAAACACCATATATTTT. Its translation is CASSLAGQSRNTIYF.

CDR3 nucleotides: TGCAGTGCTTGGACAGGGTCGCCCTATGGCTACACCTTC. This sequence encodes CSAWTGSPYGYTF. The genes are TRBV20-1 and TRBJ1-2, with 8 bases fitting TRBD1. Per the germline V gene, CDR1 is DFQATT and CDR2 is SNEGSKA (reference sequence). Losses at the gene ends were 5 bases for V and 4 bases for J; bases not matched to a gene: 6. This CDR3 has 13 amino acids.